The sequence of this T cell receptor (beta chain) was determined in a study of Ad26.COV2.S vaccination and SARS-CoV-2 variants (dated by TCRdb to the early 2020s). Context from the whole study: Vaccine-arm donors came from COV1001, a multicentre, randomized, double-blind, placebo-controlled phase I-IIa trial of Ad26.COV2.S in healthy adults. Ad26.COV2.S was administered intramuscularly at a dose of 5x10^10 or 1x10^11 viral particles, either as one shot or as two shots given 56 days apart. Investigators did not know the trial group allocation while performing experiments and assessing outcomes. A total of 32 samples were included in the TCR-sequenced set, comprising around 19 Ad26.COV2.S vaccine recipients, 5 placebo recipients and 8 SARS-CoV-2 convalescent individuals. Trial participants were randomized into five groups of five, in which low-dose or high-dose Ad26.COV2.S was given once or twice, or placebo was given on both occasions. TCRbeta repertoire sequencing served as the tool for gauging how specific and how broad the SARS-CoV-2-reactive T cell receptors were following Ad26.COV2.S vaccination.

A single count supports this clone. The clone's antigen remains unknown. Within one base of it there is no much larger clone, and no base qualities were kept. Sequences SGHTS (CDR1) and YDEGEE (CDR2) are obtained from the germline V gene. Germline trimming: 4 bases from V, 3 bases from J; junction bases outside gene matches: 7. Including the terminal cysteine and phenylalanine, the CDR3 comprises 15 residues. Only the CDR3 part of the read is kept: 45 bases, read in frame from the first base. TCRbeta CDR3 regions were sequenced with the immunoSEQ Assay. After extraction, genomic DNA underwent amplification by bias-controlled multiplex PCR, followed by high-throughput sequencing. The published analysis was carried out like this. Collapsing and filtering of sequences were performed to quantify the absolute abundance of each unique TCRbeta CDR3 region. T cell fraction was estimated by normalizing TCRbeta template counts to usable DNA, with usable DNA measured through amplification of reference genes found in all nucleated cells. Repertoire TCRs were annotated as SARS-CoV-2-specific when V gene, CDR3 amino acid sequence and J gene were exactly matched to a known reactive TCR set. The reference SARS-CoV-2 TCR set came from MIRA and was filtered for enrichment in COVID-19-positive ImmuneCODE repertoires, removing public or cross-reactive TCRs. Using the MIRA antigens, annotated TCRs were further analysed by specific ORF or by position within an ORF. Breadth was defined as annotated unique rearrangements over total unique productive rearrangements; depth was the summed frequency of those rearrangements. Two-sided Wilcoxon rank-sum tests were applied when comparing TCR breadth between groups. TCRdb carries this immuneACCESS record with in-frame sequences only. Its versions omit some clonotypes, under half of them owing to an unresolved V gene in the studies checked, with the rest unexplained. That table furnishes V, J and clone size, whereas the DNA furnished D and trimming. This sample has 350,000 to 400,000 clones in its table, and 75% to 90% of those were observed once. Jointly, the top ten make up approximately 3.7% of the sample.

In light of the paper, this sample's treatment or condition label describes: some 20 received Ad26.COV2.S at low or high dose, single or two shots; 5 received placebo; per-sample allocation not given. Repertoires of vaccine and placebo recipients were sequenced from samples collected on day 63 after the first injection. Cohort 1b enrolled 25 or so adults aged 18-55 years at a single site in Boston, USA, between 29 July and 7 August 2020. Ad26.COV2.S was a replication-incompetent adenovirus type 26 vector expressing a prefusion-stabilized SARS-CoV-2 spike protein from the original Wuhan strain. What the authors observed across the whole study: Vaccine and placebo recipients had comparable non-spike TCR breadth, which fits with the vaccine containing only spike. Compared with placebo recipients, Ad26.COV2.S recipients showed higher spike-specific TCR breadth (P = 0.0014). Comparing responses between vaccine doses or regimens was not something the study was powered to do. According to the authors, total T cell responses may have been underestimated by the TCR breadth and depth analyses. Substantial breadth of spike-specific CD8+ and CD4+ T cell responses was reported after vaccination.

The material was peripheral blood, obtained in a trial of Ad26.COV2.S vaccine versus placebo. This TCR was recovered from a person between 18 and 65 years old who received the Ad26.COV2.S COVID-19 vaccine or a placebo. The chain is assembled from TRBV5-8 and TRBJ1-5; TRBD1 matches 7 bases in the middle. The CDR3 reads as follows: CASSTRDSYNQPQHF. The sequence in DNA is TGTGCCAGCAGCACAAGGGACAGCTACAATCAGCCCCAGCATTTT. Here the CDR3 is joined to the reference TRBV5-8 and TRBJ1-5 genes, and the full variable domain is: EAGVTQSPTHLIKTRGQQATLRCSPISGHTSVYWYQQALGLGLQFLLWYDEGEERNRGNFPPRFSGRQFPNYSSELNVNALELEDSALYLCASSTRDSYNQPQHFGDGTRLSIL.